The present T cell receptor (beta chain) was sequenced within a study of early T cells in non-severe SARS-CoV-2 infection. Trimming took 5 bases from V and 2 from J; bases not matched to a gene: 6. The CDR3 has 16 amino acids. Germline V gene sequence: CDR1 KGHDR, CDR2 SFDVKD. TCRdb reprocessed the 5' RACE reads via MiXCR and lists one record per CDR3 protein. The data show 70,000 to 90,000 distinct CDR3 sequences, approximately 12% seen once. Sequencing input: whole blood. The receptor was isolated from an adult who was a healthcare worker with PCR-confirmed SARS-CoV-2 infection or an uninfected control (not recorded which). V and J are TRBV24-1 and TRBJ2-3; TRBD2 aligns across 10 bases. CDR3 region: CATSGRTSGSTDTQYF. The CDR3 bases are TGTGCCACCAGTGGTCGGACTAGCGGATCCACAGATACGCAGTATTTT.